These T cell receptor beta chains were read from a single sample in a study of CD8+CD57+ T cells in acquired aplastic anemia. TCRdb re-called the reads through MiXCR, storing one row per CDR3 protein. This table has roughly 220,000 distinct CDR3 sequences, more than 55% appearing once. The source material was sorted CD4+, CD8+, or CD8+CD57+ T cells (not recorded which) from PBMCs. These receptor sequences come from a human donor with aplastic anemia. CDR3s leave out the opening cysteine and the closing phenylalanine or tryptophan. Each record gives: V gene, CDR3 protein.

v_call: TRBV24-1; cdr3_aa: ATQSSSPHSYNEQF
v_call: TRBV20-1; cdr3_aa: SAGGTVGLSSYNEQF
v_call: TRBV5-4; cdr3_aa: ASGLGVSYEQY
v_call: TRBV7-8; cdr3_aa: ASSLAQGPHYGYT
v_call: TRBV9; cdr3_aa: ASSVRTGGTDTQY
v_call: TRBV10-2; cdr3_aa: ASRKGASGNNEQF
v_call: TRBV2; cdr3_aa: AIIARGSSYEQY
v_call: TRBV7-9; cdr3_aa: AYGGPSTYERY
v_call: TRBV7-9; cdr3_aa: ASRGKGLRNTEAL
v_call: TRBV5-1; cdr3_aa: ASSSQTGRVYEQY
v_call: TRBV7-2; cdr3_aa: ASSAQYWDTQY